This TCR beta chain originates from a study of blood T cells in healthy people across ages. Combining a sample-barcoded 5' primer with a J-beta primer mix, a second PCR ran for about 7 to 12 cycles. TCRdb fed the 5' RACE reads into MiXCR, producing one record per CDR3 protein. The sample contains 650,000 to 1,000,000 distinct CDR3 sequences, around 36% of which appear only once. This clonotype was counted only a few times. The V end lost 4 bases, the J end lost 5 bases, and 18 bases lay between the germline ends. The CDR3 length is 16 residues. The germline V gene encodes CDR1 KGHSH and CDR2 LQKENI. The receptor was derived from a man between 18 and 29 years old in good health. This chain links TRBV18 with TRBJ2-1; TRBD2 might be the D (6 bases). The sample taken for sequencing was blood. Here the CDR3 reads CASSRPSGLLNNEQFF. Here the CDR3 DNA reads TGTGCCAGCTCACGCCCTTCCGGACTATTAAACAATGAGCAGTTCTTC.